This TCR beta chain was sequenced in a study of T cell responses to AZD1222 COVID-19 vaccine. Study-wide findings and caveats: Sampling captured repertoires only after the peak T cell response.

Regarding this clone: Its target is not known.

Germline V CDR1 and CDR2: SNHLY, FYNNEI. There are 11 residues in the CDR3. V gave up 11 bases and J gave up 3 bases, with 10 bases separating them. Method: immunoSEQ multiplex PCR; TCRdb's copy keeps in-frame clones and lacks some. The sample includes about 120,000 clones, 70% to 90% of them seen just once. The receptor comes from an adult in good health. J is TRBJ2-5 and V is TRBV2; weak D call: TRBD2 (6 bases). Sequences were derived from peripheral blood, sampled on day 0 of AZD1222 vaccination. The CDR3 region has the DNA TGTGCCGCAGGGACTGAAGAGACCCAGTACTTC. Its protein is CAAGTEETQYF.